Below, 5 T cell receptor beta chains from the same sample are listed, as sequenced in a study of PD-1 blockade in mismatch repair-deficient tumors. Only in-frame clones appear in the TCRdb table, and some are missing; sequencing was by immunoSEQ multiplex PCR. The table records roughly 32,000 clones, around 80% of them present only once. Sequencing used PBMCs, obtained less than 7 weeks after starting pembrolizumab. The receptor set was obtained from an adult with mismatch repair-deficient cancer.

CDR3 in DNA: TGTGCCAGCAGTTTGACAGTAAATTCACCCCTCCACTTT. This gives the protein CASSLTVNSPLHF. The chain couples TRBV6-5 to TRBJ1-6; possibly TRBD1 for D (5 bases). Looked up from germline, CDR1 is MNHEY and CDR2 is SVGAGI. Trimming left V 4 bases short and J 7 bases short, with 8 bases between. The CDR3 has 13 amino acids.

The CDR3 sequence: CASRLAGEGTQYF. In DNA form, the CDR3 reads TGTGCCAGCAGGCTAGCGGGAGAGGGGACCCAGTACTTC. This chain uses TRBV2 with TRBJ2-5; 10 bases map to TRBD2. V shed 6 bases and J 7 bases; nucleotides not matched to a gene: 5. The CDR3 length is 13 residues. Germline loops: CDR1 SNHLY, CDR2 FYNNEI.

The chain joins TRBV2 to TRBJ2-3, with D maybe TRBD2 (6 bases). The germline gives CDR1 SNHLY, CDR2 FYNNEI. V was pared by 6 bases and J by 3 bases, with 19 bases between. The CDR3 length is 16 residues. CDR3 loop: CASSVSKAGLTDTQYF. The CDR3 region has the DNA TGTGCCAGCAGCGTCTCGAAGGCGGGATTAACAGATACGCAGTATTTT.

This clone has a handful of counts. The DNA for the CDR3 is TGTGCCACCCCCGAGGGCAGTAATTCACCCCTCCACTTT. Translating gives CATPEGSNSPLHF. This chain uses TRBV27 with TRBJ1-6; no reliable D call. Per the germline V gene, CDR1 is MNHEY and CDR2 is SMNVEV (reference sequence). V gave up 10 bases and J gave up 6 bases, with 13 bases separating them. The CDR3 is made up of 13 amino acids.

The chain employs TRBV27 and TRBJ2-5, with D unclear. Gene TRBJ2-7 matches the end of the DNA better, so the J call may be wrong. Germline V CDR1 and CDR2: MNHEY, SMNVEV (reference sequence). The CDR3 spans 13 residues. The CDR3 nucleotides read TGTGCCAGCAGTTTATCCAACTCCTACGAGCAGTACTTC. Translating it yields CASSLSNSYEQYF.